This T cell receptor beta chain stems from a study of blood T cell repertoires in COVID-19. V shed 6 bases and J shed 6 bases, with 21 bases lying between them. CDR3 length: 15 residues. Looked up from germline, CDR1 is MNHEY and CDR2 is SMNVEV (reference sequence). In the study's own analysis: By means of reference gene primer amplification, nucleated cell counts were estimated. Assay used: immunoSEQ multiplex PCR; TCRdb lists only in-frame clones, some missing. V, J and clone size derive from that table, while D and trimming were established from the DNA sequence. The repertoire holds 310,000 or so clones, roughly 89% seen once, with roughly 6.2% in the top ten.

The chain is built from TRBV27 and TRBJ2-7; possible D gene TRBD1, 8 bases. Sequencing was done on a sample of PBMCs or T cells enriched from blood (not recorded which). This TCR derives from a woman in her thirties or forties who had recovered from COVID-19. CDR3 nucleotide sequence: TGTGCCAGCAGGGGGCAGGGGGCGGGAGTGGGCGAGCAGTACTTC. It yields the protein CASRGQGAGVGEQYF.